The 12 T cell receptor beta chains below come from one sample, sequenced in a study of T cell responses to AZD1222 COVID-19 vaccine. Clones were sequenced by immunoSEQ multiplex PCR, and TCRdb holds only the in-frame ones, with some missing. In the table there are under 200,000 clones, approximately 94% of which are singletons. The specimen was peripheral blood, collected on day 0 of AZD1222 vaccination. These receptors all come from an adult in good health.

The rearrangement joins TRBV2 to TRBJ2-2, with a possible D match to TRBD1 (5 bases). Trimming removed 4 bases at V and 4 bases at J, with 10 bases between. Germline V gene sequence: CDR1 SNHLY, CDR2 FYNNEI. CDR3 size: 14 residues. CDR3 in amino acids: CASSVKGSTGELFF. The CDR3 nucleotides are TGTGCCAGCAGTGTAAAGGGGTCCACCGGGGAGCTGTTTTTT.

The rearrangement joins TRBV5-1 to TRBJ2-6, with D possibly TRBD1 on 6 matching bases. Germline assignment: CDR1 SGHRS and CDR2 YFSETQ. Trimming left V 0 bases short and J 1 base short, with 17 bases between. There are 19 residues in the CDR3. The CDR3 reads CASSLATGQLGSGANVLTF. The CDR3 bases are TGCGCCAGCAGCTTGGCTACCGGACAGTTGGGGTCTGGGGCCAACGTCCTGACTTTC.

V usage is TRBV6-2 or TRBV6-3 and J usage is TRBJ2-5; D gene unclear. Germline loops: CDR1 MNHEY, CDR2 SVGEGT. CDR3 size: 16 residues. The V end lost 2 bases, the J end lost 0 bases, and 13 bases lay between the germline ends. The CDR3 coding sequence is TGTGCCAGCAGTTACCGTATTTGGGCGGACCAAGAGACCCAGTACTTC. Its translation: CASSYRIWADQETQYF.

The rearrangement uses TRBV2 and TRBJ2-7, with 7 bases lining up with TRBD2. Trimming cost V 3 bases and J 2 bases; bases outside gene matches: 16. This CDR3 is built from 18 residues. Germline V gene lookup returns CDR1 SNHLY and CDR2 FYNNEI. The DNA for the CDR3 is TGTGCCAGCAGTGATGGGCAAGGACGCGGGAGAGGGGCCTACGAGCAGTACTTC. Amino acids: CASSDGQGRGRGAYEQYF.

The rearrangement uses TRBV4-1 and TRBJ1-2; D gene ambiguous. The CDR3 is 14 amino acids. Trimming shortened V by 4 bases and J by 0 bases, and 9 bases separated the two germline ends. Germline V lookup: CDR1 MGHRA, CDR2 YSYEKL. The CDR3: CASSPWLSNYGYTF. CDR3 DNA sequence: TGCGCCAGCAGCCCATGGCTCTCTAACTATGGCTACACCTTC.

The chain carries TRBV24-1 and TRBJ2-3; perhaps TRBD2 as D (5 bases). The CDR3 runs 13 residues. V was pared by 5 bases and J by 4 bases, with 9 bases between. Germline V CDR1 and CDR2: KGHDR, SFDVKD. CDR3 DNA sequence: TGTGCCACCAGTGCCTTTAGCGCAGATACGCAGTATTTT. As protein: CATSAFSADTQYF.

A single count supports this clone. This sequence joins TRBV6-5 and TRBJ1-5; possibly TRBD1 for D (5 bases). V was cut by 5 bases and J by 9 bases, with 17 bases left in between. This CDR3 has 14 amino acids. Per the germline V gene, CDR1 is MNHEY and CDR2 is SVGAGI. CDR3 residues: CASSPRQPQGPQHF. The CDR3, as DNA: TGTGCCAGCAGTCCGCGGCAGCCTCAGGGGCCCCAGCATTTT.

The chain carries TRBV7-2 and TRBJ1-1; D is unresolved. Germline V gene lookup returns CDR1 SGHTA and CDR2 FQGNSA. Trimming took off 3 bases at V and 1 base at J, with 15 bases between the two ends. The CDR3 has 16 amino acids. CDR3 sequence reads: CASSFVGPWRNTEAFF. In nucleotides, the CDR3 is TGTGCCAGCAGCTTCGTAGGTCCTTGGAGGAACACTGAAGCTTTCTTT.

This chain joins TRBV24-1 and TRBJ2-7; 9 bases fit TRBD1. Germline V gene sequence: CDR1 KGHDR, CDR2 SFDVKD. The CDR3 has 13 amino acids. V was clipped by 11 bases and J by 1 base; unmatched bases: 5. CDR3 in amino acids: CAISGTGSYEQYF. Written as DNA, the CDR3 is TGTGCCATATCCGGGACAGGGTCCTACGAGCAGTACTTC.

This rearrangement joins TRBV19 to TRBJ1-1; unclear D gene. The CDR3 has 15 amino acids. Germline CDR1 is LNHDA and CDR2 is SQIVND (reference sequence). Trimming left V 3 bases short and J 2 bases short, with 13 bases between. The CDR3 nucleotides are TGTGCCAGTAGTATCTGGACTCAGGCCAACACTGAAGCTTTCTTT. Amino acid sequence: CASSIWTQANTEAFF.

The J gene is TRBJ1-5, the V gene TRBV30; D is uncertain. The CDR3 runs 16 residues. CDR1 is GTSNPN, CDR2 SVGIG, per germline (reference sequence). The V and J ends lost 0 bases and 1 base respectively, with 13 bases between them. CDR3 region: CAWSVRGGNSNQPQHF. CDR3 sequence (DNA): TGTGCCTGGAGTGTACGGGGAGGGAACAGCAATCAGCCCCAGCATTTT. Supplemented by reference TRBV30 and TRBJ1-5, the full variable domain reads SQTIHQWPATLVQPVGSPLSLECTVEGTSNPNLYWYRQAAGRGLQLLFYSVGIGQISSEVPQNLSASRPQDRQFILSSKKLLLSDSGFYLCAWSVRGGNSNQPQHFGDGTRLSIL.

This clone has just a few counts. The chain uses TRBV2 and TRBJ1-4; D is possibly TRBD1 (5 bases). Germline lookup yields CDR1 SNHLY and CDR2 FYNNEI. V was trimmed by 8 bases and J by 1 base, leaving 11 bases between them. This CDR3 is 14 amino acids long. Here the CDR3 reads CASEGLVTNEKLFF. CDR3 in DNA: TGTGCCAGCGAGGGGTTGGTAACTAATGAAAAACTGTTTTTT. Together with reference TRBV2 and TRBJ1-4, the CDR3 gives the full variable domain: EPEVTQTPSHQVTQMGQEVILRCVPISNHLYFYWYRQILGQKVEFLVSFYNNEISEKSEIFDDQFSVERPDGSNFTLKIRSTKLEDSAMYFCASEGLVTNEKLFFGSGTQLSVL.